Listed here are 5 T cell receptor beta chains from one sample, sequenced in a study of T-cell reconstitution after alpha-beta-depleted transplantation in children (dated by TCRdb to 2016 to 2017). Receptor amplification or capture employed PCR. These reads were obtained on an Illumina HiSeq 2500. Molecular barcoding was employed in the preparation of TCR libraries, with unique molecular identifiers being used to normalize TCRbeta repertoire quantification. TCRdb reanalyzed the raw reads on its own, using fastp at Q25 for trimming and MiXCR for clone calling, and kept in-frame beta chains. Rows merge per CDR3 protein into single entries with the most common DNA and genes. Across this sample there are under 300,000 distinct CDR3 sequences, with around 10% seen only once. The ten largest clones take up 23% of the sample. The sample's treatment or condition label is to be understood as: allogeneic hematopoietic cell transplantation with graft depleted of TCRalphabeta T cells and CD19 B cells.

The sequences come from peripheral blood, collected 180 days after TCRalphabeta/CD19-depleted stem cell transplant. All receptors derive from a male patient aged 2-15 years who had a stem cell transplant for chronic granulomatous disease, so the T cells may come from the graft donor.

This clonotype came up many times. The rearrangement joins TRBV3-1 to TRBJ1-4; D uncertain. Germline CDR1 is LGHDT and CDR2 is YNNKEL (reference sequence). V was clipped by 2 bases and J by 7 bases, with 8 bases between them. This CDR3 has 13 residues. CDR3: CASSQYLGEKLFF. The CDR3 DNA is TGTGCCAGCAGCCAATACTTGGGTGAAAAACTGTTTTTT.

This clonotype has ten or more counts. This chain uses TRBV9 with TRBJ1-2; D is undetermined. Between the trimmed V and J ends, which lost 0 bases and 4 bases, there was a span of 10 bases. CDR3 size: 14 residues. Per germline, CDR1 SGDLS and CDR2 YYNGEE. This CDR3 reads CASSVELVVYGYTF. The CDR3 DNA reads TGTGCCAGCAGCGTAGAATTGGTGGTCTATGGCTACACCTTC.

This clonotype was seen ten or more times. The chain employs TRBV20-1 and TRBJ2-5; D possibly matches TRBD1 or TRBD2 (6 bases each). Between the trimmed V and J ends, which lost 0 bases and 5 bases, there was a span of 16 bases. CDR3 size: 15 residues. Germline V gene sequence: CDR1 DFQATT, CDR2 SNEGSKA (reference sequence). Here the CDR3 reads CSARDLYREVETQYF. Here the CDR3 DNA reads TGCAGTGCTAGAGATCTCTACAGGGAGGTGGAGACCCAGTACTTC.

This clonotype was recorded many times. CDR3 loop: CASSYSMSGAEINEQFF. CDR3 in DNA: TGTGCCAGCAGTTACTCGATGTCGGGGGCTGAAATAAATGAGCAGTTCTTC. The rearrangement uses TRBV6-5 and TRBJ2-1; D assignment may be TRBD1 or TRBD2 (6 bases each). Germline V CDR1 and CDR2: MNHEY, SVGAGI. CDR3 length equals 17 residues. Trimming stripped 0 bases from V and 7 bases from J, with 19 bases between.

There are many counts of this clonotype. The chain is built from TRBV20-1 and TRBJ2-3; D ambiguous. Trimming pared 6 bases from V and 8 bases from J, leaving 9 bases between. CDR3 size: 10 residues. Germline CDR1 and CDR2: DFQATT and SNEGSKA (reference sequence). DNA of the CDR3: TGCAGTGCCGTCCGAGGTACGCAGTATTTT. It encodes CSAVRGTQYF.